A selection of T cell receptor beta chains follows, all from one sample in a study of blood T cell repertoires in COVID-19. Some clones are missing from TCRdb's copy, which holds only in-frame ones; the method was immunoSEQ multiplex PCR. This table has nearly 400,000 clones, approximately 89% appearing once. Sequencing was done on a sample of PBMCs or T cells enriched from blood (not recorded which). These receptors were obtained from a woman in her 30s who had recovered from COVID-19. The CDR3 runs from the conserved cysteine through the conserved F or W. The order of the fields is D gene, clone size, J gene, V gene, CDR3 protein, CDR3 DNA. A D gene is named only where the DNA matches it firmly. The size of a clone is reported for some rows only, either as once, few or many, or as a class for expanded clones.

>TRBD1|few|TRBJ1-4|TRBV19
CASSSRGPSLDRNEKLFF
TGTGCCAGTAGTAGCAGGGGGCCGTCGCTGGATCGTAATGAAAAACTGTTTTTT
>NA|NA|TRBJ2-7|TRBV28
CASSPSTWMDEQYF
TGTGCCAGCAGTCCATCGACATGGATGGACGAGCAGTACTTC
>TRBD2|NA|TRBJ2-5|TRBV4-2
CASSQGTSGGKWATQYF
TGTGCCAGCAGCCAAGGGACTAGCGGGGGGAAATGGGCAACCCAGTACTTC
>TRBD1|NA|TRBJ2-1|TRBV5-6
CASRRKQGAVSNEQFF
TGTGCCAGCAGACGCAAACAGGGGGCAGTGTCCAATGAGCAGTTCTTC
>NA|NA|TRBJ2-3|TRBV5-1
CASSLAVGAIGTDTQYF
TGCGCCAGCAGCTTGGCCGTGGGGGCTATTGGCACAGATACGCAGTATTTT
>NA|NA|TRBJ1-1|TRBV5-1
CASSYGGFSEAFF
TGCGCCAGCAGCTACGGGGGATTTTCTGAAGCTTTCTTT
>NA|NA|TRBJ2-1|TRBV6-6
CASHTQSYNEQFF
TGTGCCAGCCACACCCAATCATACAATGAGCAGTTCTTC
>TRBD1|NA|TRBJ2-7|TRBV29-1
CSVETTGTYEQYF
TGCAGCGTTGAAACGACAGGGACCTACGAGCAGTACTTC
>NA|NA|TRBJ2-2|TRBV11-2
CASSPKGPSGSNTGELFF
TGTGCCAGCAGCCCCAAGGGCCCCAGCGGAAGTAACACCGGGGAGCTGTTTTTT
>TRBD2|NA|TRBJ2-7|TRBV4-2
CASSQDVLRTRSEQYF
TGTGCCAGCAGCCAAGATGTTCTTAGGACTAGGAGCGAGCAGTACTTC
>NA|NA|TRBJ2-1|TRBV19
CASSHRGYPPAYNEQFF
TGTGCCAGTAGTCATAGGGGCTACCCCCCTGCCTACAATGAGCAGTTCTTC
>TRBD1|NA|TRBJ2-2|TRBV10-3
CAISEISGTENTGELFF
TGTGCCATCAGTGAAATCTCCGGGACAGAGAACACCGGGGAGCTGTTTTTT
>TRBD2|NA|TRBJ2-7|TRBV6-2/TRBV6-3
CASSTPAAGGGEQYF
TGTGCCAGCAGTACGCCTGCAGCGGGAGGAGGAGAGCAGTACTTC
>TRBD1|NA|TRBJ1-1|TRBV5-1
CASSRTGMNTEAFF
TGCGCCAGCAGCCGGACAGGCATGAACACTGAAGCTTTCTTT
>NA|NA|TRBJ2-7|TRBV18
CASSPSGTVTYEQYF
TGTGCCAGCTCACCTTCCGGGACTGTCACCTACGAGCAGTACTTC
>TRBD2|NA|TRBJ2-3|TRBV10-3
CAISETSGAGNTQYF
TGTGCCATCAGTGAGACTAGCGGGGCGGGGAATACGCAGTATTTT
>NA|NA|TRBJ2-2|TRBV7-2
CASTPYKNTGELFF
TGTGCCAGCACTCCTTACAAGAACACCGGGGAGCTGTTTTTT
>TRBD2|NA|TRBJ2-1|TRBV28
CASSFLRREVSDEQFF
TGTGCCAGCAGTTTCTTAAGGCGGGAGGTATCCGATGAGCAGTTCTTC
>TRBD2|NA|TRBJ2-1|TRBV19
CASSRTSANNEQFF
TGTGCCAGTAGTCGGACTAGCGCAAACAATGAGCAGTTCTTC
>TRBD1|NA|TRBJ1-2|TRBV19
CASSKEGAPGGYTF
TGTGCCAGTAGTAAGGAGGGGGCGCCGGGAGGCTACACCTTC
>NA|NA|TRBJ1-1|TRBV19
CASSLPPGLNTEAFF
TGTGCCAGTAGTCTCCCCCCAGGATTGAACACTGAAGCTTTCTTT
>NA|NA|TRBJ2-4|TRBV7-6
CASSPRGKNIQYF
TGTGCCAGCAGCCCCCGGGGGAAAAACATTCAGTACTTC
>NA|NA|TRBJ1-1|TRBV28
CASSLSPGLNTEAFF
TGTGCCAGCAGTTTAAGCCCGGGACTAAACACTGAAGCTTTCTTT
>TRBD1|NA|TRBJ1-3|TRBV11-2
CASSPPGGNGNTIYF
TGTGCCAGCAGCCCCCCAGGGGGAAATGGAAACACCATATATTTT
>NA|NA|TRBJ1-2|TRBV7-2
CASSFESTGRGYTF
TGTGCCAGCAGCTTCGAATCAACAGGGCGTGGCTACACCTTC
>NA|once|TRBJ2-7|TRBV27
CASSLRHSYEQYF
TGTGCCAGCAGTTTAAGACACTCCTACGAGCAGTACTTC
>TRBD1|NA|TRBJ1-3|TRBV6-5
CASRPGQPNTIYF
TGTGCCAGCAGGCCGGGACAGCCGAACACCATATATTTT
>NA|NA|TRBJ1-5|TRBV2
CASSWSGEYQPQHF
TGTGCCAGCAGTTGGTCGGGAGAGTATCAGCCCCAGCATTTT
>TRBD1|few|TRBJ1-1|TRBV7-9
CASRNRGQGLNTEAFF
TGTGCCAGCAGGAACCGGGGACAGGGATTGAACACTGAAGCTTTCTTT
>TRBD1|NA|TRBJ1-2|TRBV6-5
CASTRQGGRYGYTF
TGTGCCAGCACCCGACAGGGGGGTCGTTATGGCTACACCTTC